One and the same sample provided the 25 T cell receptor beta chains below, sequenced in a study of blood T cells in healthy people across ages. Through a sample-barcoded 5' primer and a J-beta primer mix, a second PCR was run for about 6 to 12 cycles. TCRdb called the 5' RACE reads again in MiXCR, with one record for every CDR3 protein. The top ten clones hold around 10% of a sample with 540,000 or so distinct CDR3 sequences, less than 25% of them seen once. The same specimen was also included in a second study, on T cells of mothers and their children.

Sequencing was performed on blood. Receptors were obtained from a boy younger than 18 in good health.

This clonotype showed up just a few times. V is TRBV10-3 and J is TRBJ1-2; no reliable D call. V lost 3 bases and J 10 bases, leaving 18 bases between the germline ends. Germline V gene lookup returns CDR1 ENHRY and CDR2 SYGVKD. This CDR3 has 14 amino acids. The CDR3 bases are TGTGCCATCAGTGACTTCGGGTCCGTGGAAGACTACACCTTC. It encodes CAISDFGSVEDYTF.

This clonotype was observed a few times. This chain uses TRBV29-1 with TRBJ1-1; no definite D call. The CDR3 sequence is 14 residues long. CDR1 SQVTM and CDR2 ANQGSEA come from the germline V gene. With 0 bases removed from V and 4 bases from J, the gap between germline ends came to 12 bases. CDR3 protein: CSVEDRSFRTEAFF. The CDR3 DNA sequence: TGCAGCGTTGAAGATCGGAGTTTTCGCACTGAAGCTTTCTTT.

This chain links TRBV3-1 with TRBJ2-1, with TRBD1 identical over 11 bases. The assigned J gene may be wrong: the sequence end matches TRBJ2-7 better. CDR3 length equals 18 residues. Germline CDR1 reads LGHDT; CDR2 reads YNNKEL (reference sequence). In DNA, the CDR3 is TGTGCCAGCAGCCTCAAAAACACACGGGACAGGGGGACCTACGAGCAGTACTTC. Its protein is CASSLKNTRDRGTYEQYF.

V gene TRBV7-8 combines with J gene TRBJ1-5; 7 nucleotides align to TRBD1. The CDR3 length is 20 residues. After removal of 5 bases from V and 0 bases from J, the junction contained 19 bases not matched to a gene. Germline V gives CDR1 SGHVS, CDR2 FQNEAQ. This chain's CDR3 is CASSLRTGYRGGFSNQPQHF. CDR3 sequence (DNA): TGTGCCAGCAGCCTAAGAACTGGCTACAGGGGAGGTTTTAGCAATCAGCCCCAGCATTTT.

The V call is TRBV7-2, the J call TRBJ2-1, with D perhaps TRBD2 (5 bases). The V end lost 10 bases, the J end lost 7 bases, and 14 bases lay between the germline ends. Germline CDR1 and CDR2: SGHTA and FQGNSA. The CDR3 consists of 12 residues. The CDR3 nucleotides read TGTGCCAAAGGAGGACCGTCGAATGAGCAGTTCTTC. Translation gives CAKGGPSNEQFF. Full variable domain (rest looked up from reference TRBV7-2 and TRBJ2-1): GAGVSQSPSNKVTEKGKDVELRCDPISGHTALYWYRQSLGQGLEFLIYFQGNSAPDKSGLPSDRFSAERTGGSVSTLTIQRTQQEDSAVYLCAKGGPSNEQFFGPGTRLTVL.

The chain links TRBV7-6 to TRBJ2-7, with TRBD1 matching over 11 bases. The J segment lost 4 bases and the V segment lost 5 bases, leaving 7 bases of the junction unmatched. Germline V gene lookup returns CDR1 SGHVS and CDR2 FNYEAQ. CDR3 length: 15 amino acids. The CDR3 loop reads CASSPNGQGAYEQYF. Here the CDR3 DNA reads TGTGCCAGCAGCCCCAATGGACAGGGGGCTTACGAGCAGTACTTC.

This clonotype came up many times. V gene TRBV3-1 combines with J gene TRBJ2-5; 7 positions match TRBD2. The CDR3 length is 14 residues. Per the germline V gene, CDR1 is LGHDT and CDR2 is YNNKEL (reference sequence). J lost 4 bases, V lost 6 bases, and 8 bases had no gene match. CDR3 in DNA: TGTGCCAGCAGGGAACTAGCGACGGGAGAGACCCAGTACTTC. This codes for CASRELATGETQYF.

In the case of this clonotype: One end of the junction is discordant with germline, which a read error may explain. The CDR3 DNA sequence: TGTGCCGGCAGCTTACGGCGGAGCCAAGAGACCCAGTACTTC. Amino acid sequence: CAGSLRRSQETQYF. The chain recombines TRBV13 with TRBJ2-1; D is undetermined. The J call is uncertain, as TRBJ2-5 better fits the DNA end. Germline V gives CDR1 PRHDT, CDR2 FYEKMQ (reference sequence). The CDR3 has 14 amino acids.

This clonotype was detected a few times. CDR3 residues: CASSFNARPGVTPLHF. CDR3 coding DNA: TGTGCCAGCAGTTTCAACGCCCGCCCAGGGGTTACACCCCTCCACTTT. The V gene is TRBV6-2 or TRBV6-3, the J gene TRBJ1-6; perhaps TRBD1 as D (6 bases). Germline loops: CDR1 MNHEY, CDR2 SVGEGT. This CDR3 has 16 residues. The V end was cut by 4 bases, the J end by 11 bases, with 21 bases between.

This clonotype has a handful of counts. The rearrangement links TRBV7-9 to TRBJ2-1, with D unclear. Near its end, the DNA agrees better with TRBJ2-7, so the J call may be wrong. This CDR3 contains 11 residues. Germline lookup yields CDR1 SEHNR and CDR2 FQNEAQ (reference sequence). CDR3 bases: TGTGTCGTTACTCCCTCCTACGAGCAGTACTTC. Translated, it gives CVVTPSYEQYF.

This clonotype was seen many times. The chain's CDR3 is CASSQDRPMLYEQYF. The CDR3 DNA reads TGCGCCAGCAGCCAAGATAGGCCAATGCTCTACGAGCAGTACTTC. The V gene is TRBV4-3, the J gene TRBJ2-7; D remains ambiguous. Trimming removed 0 bases at V and 3 bases at J, with 12 bases between. The CDR3 sequence is 15 residues long. Germline CDR1 and CDR2: LGHNA and YSLEER.

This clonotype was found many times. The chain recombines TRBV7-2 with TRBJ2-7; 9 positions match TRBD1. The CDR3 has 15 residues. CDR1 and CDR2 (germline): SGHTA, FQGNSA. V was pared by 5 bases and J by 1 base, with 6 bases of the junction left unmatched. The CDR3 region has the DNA TGTGCCAGCAGCATCACAGGGGGCCGTTCCTACGAGCAGTACTTC. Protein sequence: CASSITGGRSYEQYF.

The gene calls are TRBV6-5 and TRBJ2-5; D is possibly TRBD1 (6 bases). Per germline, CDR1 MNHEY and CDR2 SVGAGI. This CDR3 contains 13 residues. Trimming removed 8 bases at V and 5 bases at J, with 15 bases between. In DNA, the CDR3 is TGTGCCAGCGGGGAACAGGGTAGGGAGACCCAGTACTTC. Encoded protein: CASGEQGRETQYF.

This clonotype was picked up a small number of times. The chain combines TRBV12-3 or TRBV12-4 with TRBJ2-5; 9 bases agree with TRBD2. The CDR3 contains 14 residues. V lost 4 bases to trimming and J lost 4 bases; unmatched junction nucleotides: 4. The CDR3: CASSSPSGVETQYF. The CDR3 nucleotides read TGTGCCAGCAGTTCCCCTAGCGGGGTAGAGACCCAGTACTTC.

The CDR3 DNA reads as TGCAGCGGGAGGACAGGGGCCGGGGAGCTGTTTTTT. As protein: CSGRTGAGELFF. J is TRBJ2-2 and V is TRBV29-1; 9 nucleotides line up with TRBD1. The J segment lost 6 bases and the V segment lost 7 bases, leaving 3 bases of the junction unmatched. The CDR3 extends over 12 amino acids. Germline V CDR1 and CDR2: SQVTM, ANQGSEA.

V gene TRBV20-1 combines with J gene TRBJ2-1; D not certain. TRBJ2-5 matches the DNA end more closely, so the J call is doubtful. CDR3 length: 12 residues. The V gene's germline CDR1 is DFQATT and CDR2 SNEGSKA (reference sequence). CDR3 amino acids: CSASLGVETQYF. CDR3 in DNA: TGCAGTGCCAGCCTTGGTGTGGAGACCCAGTACTTC.

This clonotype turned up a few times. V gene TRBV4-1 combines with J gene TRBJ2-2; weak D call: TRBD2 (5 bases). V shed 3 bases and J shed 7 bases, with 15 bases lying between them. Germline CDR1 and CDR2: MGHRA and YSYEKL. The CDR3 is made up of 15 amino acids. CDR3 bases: TGCGCCAGCAGCCAGTTTGAGGGTTTTCTCGGGGAGCTGTTTTTT. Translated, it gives CASSQFEGFLGELFF.

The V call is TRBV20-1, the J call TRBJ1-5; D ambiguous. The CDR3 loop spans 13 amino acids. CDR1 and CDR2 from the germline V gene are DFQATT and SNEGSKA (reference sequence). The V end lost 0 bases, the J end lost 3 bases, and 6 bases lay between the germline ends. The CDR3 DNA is TGCAGTGCTAGAGAGGCTTCCAATCAGCCCCAGCATTTT. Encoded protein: CSAREASNQPQHF.

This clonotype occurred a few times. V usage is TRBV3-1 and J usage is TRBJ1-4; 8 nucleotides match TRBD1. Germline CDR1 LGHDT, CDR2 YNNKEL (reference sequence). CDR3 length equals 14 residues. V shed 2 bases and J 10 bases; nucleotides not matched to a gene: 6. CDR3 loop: CASSQSDRASKLFF. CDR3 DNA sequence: TGTGCCAGCAGCCAATCGGACAGGGCGTCAAAACTGTTTTTT.

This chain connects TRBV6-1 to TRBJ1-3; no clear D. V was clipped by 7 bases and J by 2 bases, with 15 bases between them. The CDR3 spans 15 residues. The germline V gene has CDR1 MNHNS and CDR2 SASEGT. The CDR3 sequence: CASTEGGGTGNTIYF. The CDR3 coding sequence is TGTGCCAGCACCGAAGGAGGTGGGACTGGAAACACCATATATTTT.

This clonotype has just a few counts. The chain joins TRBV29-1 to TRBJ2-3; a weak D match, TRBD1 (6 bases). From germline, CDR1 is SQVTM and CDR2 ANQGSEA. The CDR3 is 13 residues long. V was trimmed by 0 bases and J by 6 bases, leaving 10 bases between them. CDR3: CSVEEGAGDTQYF. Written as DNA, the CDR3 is TGCAGCGTTGAAGAGGGGGCCGGGGATACGCAGTATTTT.

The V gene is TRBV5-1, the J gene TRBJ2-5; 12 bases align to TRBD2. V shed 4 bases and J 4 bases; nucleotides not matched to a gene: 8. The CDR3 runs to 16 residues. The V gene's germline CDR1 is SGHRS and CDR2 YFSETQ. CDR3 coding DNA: TGCGCCAGCAGCCAGACGACTAGCGGGAGTGGAGAGACCCAGTACTTC. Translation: CASSQTTSGSGETQYF.

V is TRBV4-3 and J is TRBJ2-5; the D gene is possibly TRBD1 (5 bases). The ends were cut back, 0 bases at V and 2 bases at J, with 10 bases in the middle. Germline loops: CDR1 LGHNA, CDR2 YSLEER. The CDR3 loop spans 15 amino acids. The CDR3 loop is CASSQEGDSQETQYF. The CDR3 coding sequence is TGCGCCAGCAGCCAAGAAGGAGACAGTCAAGAGACCCAGTACTTC.

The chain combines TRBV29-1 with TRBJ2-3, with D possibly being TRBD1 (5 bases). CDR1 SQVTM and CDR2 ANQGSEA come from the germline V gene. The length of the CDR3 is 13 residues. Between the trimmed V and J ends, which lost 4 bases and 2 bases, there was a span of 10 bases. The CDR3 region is CSVVRGPTDTQYF. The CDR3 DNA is TGCAGCGTTGTTAGGGGTCCCACAGATACGCAGTATTTT.

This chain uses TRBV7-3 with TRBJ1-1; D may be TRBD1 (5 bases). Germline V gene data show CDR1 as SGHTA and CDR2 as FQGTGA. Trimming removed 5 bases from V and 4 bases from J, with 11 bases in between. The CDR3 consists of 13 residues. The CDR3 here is CASSSRDGTEAFF. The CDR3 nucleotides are TGTGCCAGCAGCAGCAGGGATGGCACTGAAGCTTTCTTT.